This T cell receptor beta chain is drawn from a study of Ad26.COV2.S vaccination and SARS-CoV-2 variants. The wider study: COV1001, an Ad26.COV2.S trial, supplied this vaccine-arm donor. Intramuscular Ad26.COV2.S doses were given once or twice, 56 days apart. Overall study findings and caveats: There was reportedly substantial breadth in spike-specific CD8+ and CD4+ T cell responses after vaccination.

Generated by immunoSEQ multiplex PCR, the TCRdb table keeps only in-frame clones and is missing some. The table lists more than 300,000 clones, around four fifths of them singletons, with approximately 2% in the top ten. Worth noting for this clone: The antigen is not known. Other DNA sequences in this sample translate to the same CDR3.

The treatment: some 20 received Ad26.COV2.S at low or high dose, single or two shots; roughly five received placebo; per-sample allocation not given. Samples were taken on day 63 after the first vaccine or placebo injection. This CDR3 contains 14 residues. Germline assignment: CDR1 SGHRS and CDR2 YFSETQ. With 1 base removed from V and 4 bases from J, the gap between germline ends came to 11 bases. The source is a person aged 18-65 years who received the Ad26.COV2.S COVID-19 vaccine or a placebo. The chain combines TRBV5-1 with TRBJ1-2, with D possibly being TRBD1 (5 bases). The starting material was peripheral blood, obtained in a trial of Ad26.COV2.S vaccine versus placebo. The CDR3 region has the DNA TGCGCCAGCAGCTTGACAGCGGGGGGCTATGGCTACACCTTC. It codes for CASSLTAGGYGYTF.